Sequencing of this T cell receptor (beta chain) was carried out in a study of OX40 agonist ivuxolimab in advanced cancers. About the research overall: The drug used for patients, ivuxolimab, was an agonistic anti-OX40 (CD134) antibody.

Sequenced by immunoSEQ multiplex PCR; TCRdb stores in-frame clones only, minus some. The sample consists of roughly 62,000 clones, 84% of them appearing once. The CDR3 consists of 16 residues. V shed 3 bases and J 4 bases; nucleotides not matched to a gene: 9. From germline, CDR1 is LNHDA and CDR2 SQIVND (reference sequence). Overall study findings and caveats: Average numbers of expanded clones were greater in CD8+ T cells than in CD4+. Patients with a partial response at 0.1-3.0 mg/kg had among the lowest clonal expansion. Dose levels from 0.1 to 3.0 mg/kg saw CD4+ and CD8+ blood T cells expand clonally by week 6.

This clone was seen a few times. Its antigen is as yet unknown. This receptor was taken from an adult with an advanced solid tumor such as melanoma, head and neck, liver or kidney cancer. The chain has TRBV19 and TRBJ2-7; 10 positions agree with TRBD1. The sequencing used CD4+ or CD8+ T cells sorted from blood, collected in a trial of the OX40 agonist ivuxolimab. In DNA, the CDR3 is TGTGCCAGTAGTATTTTCCCGGGACAGGGGCCATACGAGCAGTACTTC. Translation: CASSIFPGQGPYEQYF.